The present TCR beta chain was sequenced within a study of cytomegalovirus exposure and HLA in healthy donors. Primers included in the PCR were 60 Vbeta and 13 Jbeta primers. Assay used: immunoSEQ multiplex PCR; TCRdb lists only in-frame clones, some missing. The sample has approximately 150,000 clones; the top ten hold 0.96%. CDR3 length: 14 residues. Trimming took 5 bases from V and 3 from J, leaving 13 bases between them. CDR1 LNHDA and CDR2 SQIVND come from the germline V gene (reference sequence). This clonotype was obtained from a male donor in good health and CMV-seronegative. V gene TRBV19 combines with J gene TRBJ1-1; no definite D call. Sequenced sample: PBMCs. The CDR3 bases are TGTGCCAGTAGTTTTAGCGCCCCCCACACTGAAGCTTTCTTT. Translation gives CASSFSAPHTEAFF.